The T cell receptor beta chain described here comes from a study of PD-1 blockade in mismatch repair-deficient tumors. About this clone: Its target is unknown.

The time point denotes: 10-day in vitro stimulation with candidate neoantigen peptide 3. The data were produced by immunoSEQ multiplex PCR, yet TCRdb's version contains in-frame clones alone and is incomplete. In the table there are over 9,000 clones, over 80% of which are singletons. With 5 bases removed from V and 0 bases from J, the gap between germline ends came to 11 bases. Per the germline V gene, CDR1 is MGHRA and CDR2 is YSYEKL. CDR3 length equals 15 residues. Source: cells cultured in vitro, taken from a patient treated with pembrolizumab. This chain joins TRBV4-1 and TRBJ1-5; possible D gene TRBD1, 5 bases. This sequence was found in an adult with mismatch repair-deficient cancer. The CDR3 loop reads CASSDAGHSNQPQHF. For the CDR3, the DNA is TGCGCCAGCAGCGACGCAGGGCATAGCAATCAGCCCCAGCATTTT.